This T cell receptor beta chain emerged from a study of CD8 T cells in ankylosing spondylitis. Study conclusions and caveats: It appeared that ankylosing spondylitis blood was characterized by a TCR beta motif of fewer than 10 highly homologous variants. Reactive arthritis synovial fluid and blood previously showed some of these motif variants.

The germline V gene has CDR1 ENHRY and CDR2 SYGVKD. Germline trimming cut 6 bases from V and 4 bases from J; bases unmatched to any gene: 5. The CDR3 has 14 amino acids. With respect to this clonotype: Antigen: not known.

Quantitative barcoded 5'-RACE was used to prepare TCR beta libraries. TCRdb analysed the 5' RACE reads with MiXCR anew, one entry per CDR3 protein. This table holds hundreds of thousands of distinct CDR3 sequences, over 9.5% found once. The V and J genes are TRBV10-3 and TRBJ2-3, with 9 bases that match TRBD1. The sequenced sample was blood, either unsorted or a sorted T cell fraction (not recorded which). The sequence was obtained from a male donor with ankylosing spondylitis. The CDR3 here is CAIRGQGIPDTQYF. DNA for the CDR3: TGTGCCATCAGGGGACAGGGAATTCCAGATACGCAGTATTTT.